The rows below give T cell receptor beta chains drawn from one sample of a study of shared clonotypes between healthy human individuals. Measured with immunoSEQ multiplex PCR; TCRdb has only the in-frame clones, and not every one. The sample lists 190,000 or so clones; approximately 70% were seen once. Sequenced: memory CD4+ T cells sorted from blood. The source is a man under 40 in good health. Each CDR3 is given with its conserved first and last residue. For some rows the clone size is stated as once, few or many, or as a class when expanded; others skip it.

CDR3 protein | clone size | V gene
CASSRNPVGTDTQYF | NA | TRBV14
CASSSRNEQFF | NA | TRBV6-5
CASRQGDSGSFQYF | few | TRBV27
CASSSPSRGIIYGYTF | NA | TRBV7-9
CASSIQGAGGETQYF | NA | TRBV5-1
CASKGYSGSTDTQYF | NA | TRBV5-1
CSAQAGNLRKEKLFF | NA | TRBV29-1
CASSLVGGLETQYF | NA | TRBV4-1
CASSPSQASGNTIYF | NA | TRBV7-9
CASSLGQTGYQPQHF | NA | TRBV7-9
CAGGFVRGDEQFF | NA | TRBV6-6
CSVEIPGTQYF | NA | TRBV29-1
CASSFTKSGRHTGELFF | many | TRBV28
CASSESASGTNEQFF | once | TRBV6-1
CASIRGDYNEQFF | NA | TRBV28
CASNYGTGLGRATDTQYF | NA | TRBV7-8